This entry is about one T cell receptor (beta chain). It lacks a known antigen. No base-level quality is on record; no much larger clone is a single base apart. This entry belongs to a study of CD8 T cells in Susac syndrome (dated by TCRdb to between 2018 and 2021). With regard to the full study: Whether CD8+ T cell activation and differentiation in Susac syndrome was antigen driven was tested using repertoire sequencing. Clonality of the CD8+ T cell repertoire was compared between more than 9 healthy donors, around 14 Susac syndrome patients and about 15 multiple sclerosis patients. Paper-wide results and their limitations: The TCR sequencing and HLA analysis was acknowledged to have included a relatively small number of individuals.

RNA was extracted with the RNeasy kit and roughly 0.45 to 1 ug was reverse transcribed using random hexamers. The immunoSEQ multiplex PCR assay, which covers 54 Vbeta and 13 Jbeta segments, was used to amplify TCR beta CDR3 regions. To correct PCR amplification bias, a synthetic template baseline was used for both primer optimization and computational correction. On the authors' methods: Only productive sequences were kept, with reads annotated to V, D and J genes according to IMGT and analyzed in immunoSEQ Analyzer. To calculate clonality, Shannon entropy was normalized by log2 of the number of productive unique sequences and then subtracted from one. For each patient and control, public and private clones were evaluated within the 100 most prevalent clones. Susac-specific clones were defined as absent from healthy and MS cohorts, some 1,000 published viral clones and other ImmuneACCESS disease sequences. Through fastp at Q25 and MiXCR, TCRdb rebuilt clones from the public reads, retaining in-frame beta chains. Each entry merges the rows of one CDR3 protein and shows their most common DNA and genes. V and J calls and clone size were set by TCRdb, not the authors. This sample lists 400,000 or so distinct CDR3 sequences; roughly 85% were detected once. Of the sample, roughly 0.11% is held by the ten largest clones.

High-throughput TCR beta sequencing profiled peripheral blood CD8+ and CD4+ T cells from healthy donors, Susac syndrome patients and multiple sclerosis patients. The multiple sclerosis controls were treatment-naive patients whose relapsing-remitting disease, either stable or active, fulfilled the revised McDonald criteria. Bulk CD8+ and CD4+ T cells were purified by magnetic negative isolation, while CD8+ TEMRA cells were enriched using FACS. Blood was drawn into EDTA tubes, processed within 24 hours, and PBMCs were isolated by density gradient centrifugation. PBMCs intended for TCR sequencing were cryopreserved in liquid nitrogen and thawed later in a water bath at 37 degrees C. Purity of sorted or isolated CD4+, CD8+ and CD8+ TEMRA cells was at least 90%. Between the V and J ends, shortened by 0 bases and 4 bases respectively, the junction contains 9 bases. The germline V gene encodes CDR1 GTSNPN and CDR2 SVGIG (reference sequence). The CDR3 starts with the cysteine, ends with the phenylalanine, and has 13 residues. The read is trimmed to its CDR3 DNA, 39 bases read in frame from base 1.

Sequenced sample: CD8+ T cells from PBMCs. The chain uses TRBV30 and TRBJ1-2, with the D gene uncertain. This TCR derives from a human donor with multiple sclerosis. CDR3 region: CAWSVSGSYGYTF. The DNA sequence is given as TGTGCCTGGAGTGTATCGGGTTCCTATGGCTACACCTTC.